This T cell receptor beta chain was captured in a study of T cell responses to AZD1222 COVID-19 vaccine. Study-wide background: Some second doses came at about 4 weeks and others at about 12 weeks; these were pooled. Broader study findings: It was only a handful of AZD1222 recipients who were seropositive at baseline. Donors in the cohort were predominantly white British and more often female, and clonal diversity was possibly underestimated. Along spike, vaccine-associated CD4 TCRs were found throughout, with dominance at 160-218 and 743-854.

This CDR3 has 16 residues. Trimming cost V 0 bases and J 0 bases, with 11 bases left between them. Germline V lookup: CDR1 SGHNT, CDR2 YYREEE (reference sequence). Repertoires were generated with immunoSEQ multiplex PCR, while TCRdb's copy carries only in-frame clones and drops some. This table has about 120,000 clones, 80% to 90% appearing once. Comment on this clone: Its specificity is not known.

The sequencing here drew on peripheral blood, taken on day 0 of AZD1222 vaccination. This sequence was found in an adult in good health. V is TRBV5-4 and J is TRBJ2-3; D uncertain. The CDR3 DNA follows: TGTGCCAGCAGCTTGGGGAAGGAAACAAGCACAGATACGCAGTATTTT. It translates to CASSLGKETSTDTQYF.